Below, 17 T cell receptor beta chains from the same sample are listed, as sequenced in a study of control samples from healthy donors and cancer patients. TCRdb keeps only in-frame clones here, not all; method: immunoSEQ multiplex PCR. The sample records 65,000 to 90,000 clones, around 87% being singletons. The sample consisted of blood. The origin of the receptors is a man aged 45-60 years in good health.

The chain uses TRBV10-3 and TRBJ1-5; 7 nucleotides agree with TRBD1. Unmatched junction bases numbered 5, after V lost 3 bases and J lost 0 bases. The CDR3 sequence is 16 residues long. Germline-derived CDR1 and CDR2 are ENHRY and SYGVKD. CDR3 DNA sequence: TGTGCCATCAGTGATTCCCCAGGGGGTAGCAATCAGCCCCAGCATTTT. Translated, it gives CAISDSPGGSNQPQHF.

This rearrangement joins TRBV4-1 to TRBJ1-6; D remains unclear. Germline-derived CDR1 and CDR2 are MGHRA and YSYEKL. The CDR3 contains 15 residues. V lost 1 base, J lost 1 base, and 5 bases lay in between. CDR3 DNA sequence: TGCGCCAGCAGCCAAGGGCATTCCTATAATTCACCCCTCCACTTT. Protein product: CASSQGHSYNSPLHF.

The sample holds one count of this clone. CDR3 sequence reads: CASSPPGSANYGYTF. The DNA of the CDR3 is TGTGCCAGCAGCCCACCCGGGTCAGCTAACTATGGCTACACCTTC. This rearrangement joins TRBV7-2 to TRBJ1-2, with D hard to call. CDR1 and CDR2 (germline): SGHTA, FQGNSA. V was trimmed by 5 bases and J by 0 bases, leaving 13 bases between them. This CDR3 comprises 15 residues. Full variable domain (outside the CDR3, taken from reference TRBV7-2 and TRBJ1-2): GAGVSQSPSNKVTEKGKDVELRCDPISGHTALYWYRQSLGQGLEFLIYFQGNSAPDKSGLPSDRFSAERTGGSVSTLTIQRTQQEDSAVYLCASSPPGSANYGYTFGSGTRLTVV.

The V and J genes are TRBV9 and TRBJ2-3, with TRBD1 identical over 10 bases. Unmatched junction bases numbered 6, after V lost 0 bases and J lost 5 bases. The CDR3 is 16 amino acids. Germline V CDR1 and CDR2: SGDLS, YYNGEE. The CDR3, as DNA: TGTGCCAGCAGCGTAGGAGACAGGGGGCTTGAAGATACGCAGTATTTT. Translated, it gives CASSVGDRGLEDTQYF.

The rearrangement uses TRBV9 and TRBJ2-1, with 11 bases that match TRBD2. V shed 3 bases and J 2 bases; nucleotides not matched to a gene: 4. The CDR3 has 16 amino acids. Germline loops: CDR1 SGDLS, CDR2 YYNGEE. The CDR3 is CASSGGTSGPYNEQFF. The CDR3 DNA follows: TGTGCCAGCAGCGGGGGGACTAGCGGCCCCTACAATGAGCAGTTCTTC.

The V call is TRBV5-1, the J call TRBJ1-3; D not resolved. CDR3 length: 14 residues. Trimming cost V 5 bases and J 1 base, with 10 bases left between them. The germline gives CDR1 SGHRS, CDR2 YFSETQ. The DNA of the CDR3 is TGCGCCAGCAGGGCCGGATCATCTGGAAACACCATATATTTT. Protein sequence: CASRAGSSGNTIYF.

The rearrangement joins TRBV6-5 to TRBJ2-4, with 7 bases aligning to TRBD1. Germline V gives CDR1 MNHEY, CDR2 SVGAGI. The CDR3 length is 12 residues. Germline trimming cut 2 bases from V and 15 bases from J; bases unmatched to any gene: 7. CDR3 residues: CASSYGDRVRYF. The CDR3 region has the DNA TGTGCCAGCAGTTACGGCGACAGGGTGCGGTACTTC.

CDR3 region: CASSDAGVNTGELFF. The CDR3 DNA sequence: TGCGCCAGCAGTGACGCGGGGGTGAACACCGGGGAGCTGTTTTTT. The V and J genes are TRBV10-2 and TRBJ2-2; 7 positions match TRBD2. The V gene end was trimmed by 3 bases and the J gene end by 1 base; junction bases not matched to a gene: 2. The CDR3 totals 15 residues. CDR1 and CDR2 from the germline V gene are WSHSY and SAAADI.

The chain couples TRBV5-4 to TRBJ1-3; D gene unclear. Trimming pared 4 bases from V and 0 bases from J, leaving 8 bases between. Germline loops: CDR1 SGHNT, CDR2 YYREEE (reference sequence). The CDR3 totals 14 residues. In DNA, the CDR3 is TGTGCCAGCAGCCCCGACTACTCTGGAAACACCATATATTTT. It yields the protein CASSPDYSGNTIYF.

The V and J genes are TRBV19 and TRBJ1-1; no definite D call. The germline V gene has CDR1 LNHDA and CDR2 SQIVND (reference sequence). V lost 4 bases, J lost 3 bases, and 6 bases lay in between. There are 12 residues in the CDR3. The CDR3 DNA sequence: TGTGCCAGTAGTAGCTGGTACACTGAAGCTTTCTTT. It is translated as CASSSWYTEAFF.

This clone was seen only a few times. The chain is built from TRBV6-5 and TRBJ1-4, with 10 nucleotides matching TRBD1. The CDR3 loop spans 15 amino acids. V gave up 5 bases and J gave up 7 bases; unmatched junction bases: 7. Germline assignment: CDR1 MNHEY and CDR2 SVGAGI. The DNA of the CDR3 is TGTGCCAGCAGTCAGAAGGGACAGGGGCTTGAAAAACTGTTTTTT. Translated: CASSQKGQGLEKLFF.

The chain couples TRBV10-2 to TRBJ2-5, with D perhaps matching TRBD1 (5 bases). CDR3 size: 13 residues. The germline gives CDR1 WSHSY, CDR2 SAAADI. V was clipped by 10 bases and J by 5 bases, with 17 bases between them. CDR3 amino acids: CATLLTWGETQYF. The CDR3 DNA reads TGCGCCACCTTGTTGACCTGGGGCGAGACCCAGTACTTC.

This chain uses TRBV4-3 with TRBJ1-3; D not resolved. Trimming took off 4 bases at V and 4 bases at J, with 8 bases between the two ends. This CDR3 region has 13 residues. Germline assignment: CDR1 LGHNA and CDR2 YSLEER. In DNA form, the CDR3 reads TGCGCCAGCAGCCGGGAACAAGGAAACACCATATATTTT. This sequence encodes CASSREQGNTIYF.

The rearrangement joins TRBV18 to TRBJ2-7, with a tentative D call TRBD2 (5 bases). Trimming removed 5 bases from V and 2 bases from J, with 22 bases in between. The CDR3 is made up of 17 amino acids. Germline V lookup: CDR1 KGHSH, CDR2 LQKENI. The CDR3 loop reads CASSIGYGGRQTYEQYF. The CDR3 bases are TGTGCCAGCTCAATAGGGTACGGAGGACGACAAACCTACGAGCAGTACTTC.

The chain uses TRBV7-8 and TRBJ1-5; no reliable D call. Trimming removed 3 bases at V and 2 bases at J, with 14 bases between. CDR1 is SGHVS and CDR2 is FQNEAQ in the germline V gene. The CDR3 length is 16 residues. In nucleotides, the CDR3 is TGTGCCAGCAGCTTGGAGAGGGTGAGAGGCAATCAGCCCCAGCATTTT. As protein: CASSLERVRGNQPQHF.

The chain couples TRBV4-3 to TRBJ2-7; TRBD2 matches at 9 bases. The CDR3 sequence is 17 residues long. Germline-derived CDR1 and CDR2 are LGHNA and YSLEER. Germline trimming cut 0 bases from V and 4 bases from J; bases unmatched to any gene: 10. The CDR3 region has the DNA TGCGCCAGCAGCCAAGATCTCGGTGTGCGGGAGGGGTACGAGCAGTACTTC. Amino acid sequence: CASSQDLGVREGYEQYF.

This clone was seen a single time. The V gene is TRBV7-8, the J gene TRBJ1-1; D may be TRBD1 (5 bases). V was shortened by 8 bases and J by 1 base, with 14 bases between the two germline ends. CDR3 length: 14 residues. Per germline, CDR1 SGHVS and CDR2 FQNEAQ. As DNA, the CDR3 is TGTGCCAGCTTGAGGGGCAGCACGAACACTGAAGCTTTCTTT. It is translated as CASLRGSTNTEAFF.